This is a list of T cell receptor beta chains from one sample in a study of cytomegalovirus exposure and HLA in healthy donors. Generated by immunoSEQ multiplex PCR, the TCRdb table keeps only in-frame clones and is missing some. Of 90,000 to 110,000 clones in the sample, around nine tenths were seen once. What was sequenced was PBMCs. The receptors originated from a young woman in good health and CMV-seronegative. CDR3s include the opening cysteine and the closing phenylalanine or tryptophan. The D gene is left open where the match is weak. The size field is filled for only some rows; it gives once, few, many or a size class.

D | J | V | size | DNA | CDR3
TRBD1 | TRBJ2-7 | TRBV2 | once | TGTGCCAGCAGTGGGGACAGGGGGTACTACGAGCAGTACTTC | CASSGDRGYYEQYF
TRBD1 | TRBJ1-2 | TRBV28 | NA | TGTGCCAGCAGTTTAGCCGGGACAGGCGGTTTTAACTATGGCTACACCTTC | CASSLAGTGGFNYGYTF
TRBD1 | TRBJ2-1 | TRBV5-6 | NA | TGTGCCAGCAGCTTGTTCGACAGGGGGAATGAGCAGTTCTTC | CASSLFDRGNEQFF
NA | TRBJ1-2 | TRBV6-5 | NA | TGTGCCAGCAGTCTAAGGGGAAACTATGGCTACACCTTC | CASSLRGNYGYTF
NA | TRBJ2-6 | TRBV2 | NA | TGTGCCAGCAGTGAGGAGGGGACTGGGGCCAACGTCCTGACTTTC | CASSEEGTGANVLTF
TRBD2 | TRBJ2-5 | TRBV7-3 | once | TGTGCCAGCAGCGCCGGACTAGAAGAGACCCAGTACTTC | CASSAGLEETQYF
NA | TRBJ1-2 | TRBV29-1 | once | TGCAGCGTTCCTTCCTTTCGGGGTGGCTACACCTTC | CSVPSFRGGYTF
NA | TRBJ2-1 | TRBV6-4 | once | TGTGCCAGCAGTGGGGTTGCGGAAAGCAATGAGCAGTTCTTC | CASSGVAESNEQFF
TRBD2 | TRBJ2-2 | TRBV2 | NA | TGTGCCAGCAGTGAATCCCCGGGACTAGTAAACACCGGGGAGCTGTTTTTT | CASSESPGLVNTGELFF
TRBD1 | TRBJ1-6 | TRBV20-1 | NA | TGCAGTGCCCAGGGGGGTTCACCCCTCCACTTT | CSAQGGSPLHF
TRBD1 | TRBJ2-7 | TRBV6-5 | NA | TGTGCCAGCAGTTCCCCGACAGGGCAGTACGAGCAGTACTTC | CASSSPTGQYEQYF
NA | TRBJ1-2 | TRBV30 | NA | TGTGCCTGGAGTGTTCAGAGGAACTATGGCTACACCTTC | CAWSVQRNYGYTF
NA | TRBJ1-1 | TRBV29-1 | once | TGCAGCGTTGCGCCCGGTGCAGGGAACACTGAAGCTTTCTTT | CSVAPGAGNTEAFF